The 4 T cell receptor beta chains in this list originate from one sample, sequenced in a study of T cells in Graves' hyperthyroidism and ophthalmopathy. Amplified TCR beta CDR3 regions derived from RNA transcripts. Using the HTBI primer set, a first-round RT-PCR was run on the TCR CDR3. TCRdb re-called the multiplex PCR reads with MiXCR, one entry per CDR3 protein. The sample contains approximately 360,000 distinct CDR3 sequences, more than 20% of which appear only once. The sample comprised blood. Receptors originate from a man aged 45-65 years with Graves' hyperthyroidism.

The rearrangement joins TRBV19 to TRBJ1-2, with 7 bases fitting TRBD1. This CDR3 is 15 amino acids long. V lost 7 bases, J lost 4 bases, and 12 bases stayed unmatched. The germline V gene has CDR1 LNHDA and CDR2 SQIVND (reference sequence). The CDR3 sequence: CASMDRPSYPYGYTF. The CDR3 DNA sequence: TGTGCCAGTATGGACAGGCCCAGCTACCCCTATGGCTACACCTTC.

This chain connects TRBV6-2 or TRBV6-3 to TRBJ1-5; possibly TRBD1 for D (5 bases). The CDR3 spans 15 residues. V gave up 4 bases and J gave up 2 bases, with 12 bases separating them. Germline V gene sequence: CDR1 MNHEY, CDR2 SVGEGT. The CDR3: CASSWGGSGNQPQHF. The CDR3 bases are TGTGCCAGCAGTTGGGGGGGGTCGGGCAATCAGCCCCAGCATTTT.

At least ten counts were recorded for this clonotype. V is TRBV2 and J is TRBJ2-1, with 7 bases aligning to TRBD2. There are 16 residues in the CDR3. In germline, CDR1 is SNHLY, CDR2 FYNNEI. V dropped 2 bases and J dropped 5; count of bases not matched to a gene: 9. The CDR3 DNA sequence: TGTGCCAGCAGTGAACGTCGCGCGGGAGCCAACAATGAGCAGTTCTTC. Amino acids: CASSERRAGANNEQFF.

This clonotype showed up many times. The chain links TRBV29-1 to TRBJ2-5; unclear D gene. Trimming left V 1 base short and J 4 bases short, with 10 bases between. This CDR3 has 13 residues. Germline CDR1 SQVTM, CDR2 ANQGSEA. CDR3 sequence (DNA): TGCAGCGTTGAAGTGGTTGTCGGAGAGACCCAGTACTTC. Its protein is CSVEVVVGETQYF.